This T cell receptor (beta chain) was sequenced in a study of beta chain features in type 1 diabetes. This clone was detected only once. The antigen is not known. Expressed TCRB transcripts were sequenced, since all the RNA that had been isolated was reverse transcribed. Measured with immunoSEQ multiplex PCR; TCRdb has only the in-frame clones, and not every one. Of approximately 30,000 clones listed, approximately 64% are singletons. Study-wide results and limits: Significant though moderate, a shortening of TCRB CDR3s appeared in all four CD4+ subsets of Type 1 diabetes patients.

Between the trimmed V and J ends, which lost 0 bases and 4 bases, there was a span of 6 bases. CDR1 is GTSNPN, CDR2 SVGIG, per germline (reference sequence). This CDR3 is built from 12 residues. The sample comprised Tregs from blood. The rearrangement links TRBV30 to TRBJ1-2, with D uncertain. This sequence originates from a woman aged 30 to 39 with type 1 diabetes. The CDR3 bases are TGTGCCTGGAGTGTATCCGGCTATGGCTACACCTTC. It yields the protein CAWSVSGYGYTF.